The sequence of this TCR beta chain was determined in a study of T cell responses to AZD1222 COVID-19 vaccine. The study, taken as a whole, reports: Spike-specific TCR breadth and depth went up after people got two AZD1222 doses.

Trimming left V 1 base short and J 2 bases short, with 10 bases between. The CDR3 length is 14 residues. Germline lookup yields CDR1 SGHKS and CDR2 YYEKEE (reference sequence). This clone was counted at least ten times. Antigen specificity is unknown. The table came from immunoSEQ multiplex PCR; TCRdb's copy has only in-frame clones and leaves some out. The sample lists some 150,000 clones, approximately 90% occurring once. The receptor was derived from an adult who received the AZD1222 COVID-19 vaccine. This chain connects TRBV5-5 to TRBJ2-7, with D maybe TRBD2 (5 bases). The specimen was peripheral blood, collected 28 days after the second AZD1222 dose. In DNA, the CDR3 is TGTGCCAGCAGCTTGTCCCGGGGAACCTACGAGCAGTACTTC. Translated, it gives CASSLSRGTYEQYF.